These T cell receptor beta chains were read from a single sample in a study of T-cell reconstitution after alpha-beta-depleted transplantation in children. TCRdb re-called the PCR reads with MiXCR, one entry per CDR3 protein. The sample lists approximately 85,000 distinct CDR3 sequences; 15% to 18% were seen once. The sequencing used PBMCs, mostly from graft donor cells, collected 180 days after TCRalphabeta/CD19-depleted stem cell transplant. Source of these receptors: a male patient aged 2-15 years who had a stem cell transplant for acute lymphoblastic leukemia, so the T cells may come from the graft donor. CDR3s include the opening cysteine and the closing phenylalanine or tryptophan. D genes are given only for firm matches.

d_gene: .
j_gene: TRBJ1-2
v_gene: TRBV4-3
CDR3aa: CASSPEANYGYTF

d_gene: TRBD2
j_gene: TRBJ2-5
v_gene: TRBV7-8
CDR3aa: CASSLRTGLAGETQYF

d_gene: .
j_gene: TRBJ1-5
v_gene: TRBV7-2
CDR3aa: CASSQQGTDQPQHF

d_gene: .
j_gene: TRBJ2-1
v_gene: TRBV7-2
CDR3aa: CASSADSNYNEQFF

d_gene: .
j_gene: TRBJ1-4
v_gene: TRBV5-1
CDR3aa: CASSLEAGVPNEKLFF

d_gene: TRBD2
j_gene: TRBJ2-1
v_gene: TRBV11-3
CDR3aa: CASSLDERGGYNEQFF

d_gene: TRBD1
j_gene: TRBJ2-7
v_gene: TRBV7-9
CDR3aa: CASSLAGTGAHEQYF

d_gene: TRBD2
j_gene: TRBJ2-7
v_gene: TRBV20-1
CDR3aa: CSARDLGRTSGGYEQYF

d_gene: TRBD2
j_gene: TRBJ2-7
v_gene: TRBV20-1
CDR3aa: CSAGSGAISYEQYF

d_gene: TRBD1
j_gene: TRBJ1-4
v_gene: TRBV11-1
CDR3aa: CASSGKSREQGDGEKLFF

d_gene: .
j_gene: TRBJ2-2
v_gene: TRBV3-1
CDR3aa: CASSSQGGSDVSPPGELFF

d_gene: TRBD1
j_gene: TRBJ1-5
v_gene: TRBV7-9
CDR3aa: CASSTTTGGPNQPQHF

d_gene: .
j_gene: TRBJ1-4
v_gene: TRBV5-1
CDR3aa: CASSSRDEKLFF

d_gene: TRBD1
j_gene: TRBJ2-7
v_gene: TRBV29-1
CDR3aa: CSVEDVAGGHYEQYF

d_gene: .
j_gene: TRBJ1-4
v_gene: TRBV20-1
CDR3aa: CSARDPGSGREKLFF

d_gene: .
j_gene: TRBJ2-7
v_gene: TRBV29-1
CDR3aa: CSAQGRDNSYEQYF

d_gene: .
j_gene: TRBJ1-1
v_gene: TRBV20-1
CDR3aa: CSARAPLANTEAFF

d_gene: .
j_gene: TRBJ1-1
v_gene: TRBV6-5
CDR3aa: CASSYFQGGKTEAFF

d_gene: TRBD2
j_gene: TRBJ2-1
v_gene: TRBV7-8
CDR3aa: CASSLVLAGGNEQFF

d_gene: TRBD1
j_gene: TRBJ1-2
v_gene: TRBV29-1
CDR3aa: CSVVMDRGRSGYTF

d_gene: .
j_gene: TRBJ2-2
v_gene: TRBV4-3
CDR3aa: CASSQPKGVSSGELFF

d_gene: TRBD2
j_gene: TRBJ2-1
v_gene: TRBV7-2
CDR3aa: CASSDRLAGPPNEQFF

d_gene: TRBD2
j_gene: TRBJ2-5
v_gene: TRBV20-1
CDR3aa: CSATRTSGDYQETQSF

d_gene: TRBD2
j_gene: TRBJ2-1
v_gene: TRBV10-2
CDR3aa: CASSVSSGGYSYNEQFF

d_gene: .
j_gene: TRBJ1-3
v_gene: TRBV20-1
CDR3aa: CGLRDSSGNTIYF

d_gene: .
j_gene: TRBJ1-6
v_gene: TRBV5-6
CDR3aa: CASSWDGPDSPLHF

d_gene: TRBD1
j_gene: TRBJ2-4
v_gene: TRBV12-3/TRBV12-4
CDR3aa: CASRAQGVLAKNIQYF

d_gene: TRBD1
j_gene: TRBJ2-7
v_gene: TRBV4-3
CDR3aa: CASSQRTGGFYEQYF

d_gene: .
j_gene: TRBJ2-4
v_gene: TRBV5-6
CDR3aa: CASSTRRIHAKNIQYF

d_gene: .
j_gene: TRBJ2-7
v_gene: TRBV20-1
CDR3aa: CASGTHGPEEQYF

d_gene: TRBD1
j_gene: TRBJ2-7
v_gene: TRBV6-1
CDR3aa: CASSDRDRWYEQYF

d_gene: TRBD2
j_gene: TRBJ2-7
v_gene: TRBV4-3
CDR3aa: CASSQGAGGVYEQYF

d_gene: .
j_gene: TRBJ2-2
v_gene: TRBV7-9
CDR3aa: CASSFGGLGELFF

d_gene: .
j_gene: TRBJ2-2
v_gene: TRBV7-9
CDR3aa: CASSLDVDSSNTGELFF

d_gene: .
j_gene: TRBJ1-1
v_gene: TRBV12-3/TRBV12-4
CDR3aa: CASRAVSGSLTEAFF

d_gene: .
j_gene: TRBJ2-5
v_gene: TRBV20-1
CDR3aa: CSAITGSGETQYF

d_gene: .
j_gene: TRBJ1-4
v_gene: TRBV20-1
CDR3aa: CSARDAGTGDEKLFF

d_gene: TRBD2
j_gene: TRBJ2-1
v_gene: TRBV20-1
CDR3aa: CSASGGLAGVDEQFF

d_gene: .
j_gene: TRBJ1-1
v_gene: TRBV12-3/TRBV12-4
CDR3aa: CASRTWWNTEAFF

d_gene: TRBD1
j_gene: TRBJ2-7
v_gene: TRBV5-4
CDR3aa: CASSFRTGGSYEQYF

d_gene: TRBD1
j_gene: TRBJ2-5
v_gene: TRBV4-3
CDR3aa: CASSQGQGITLGTQYF

d_gene: .
j_gene: TRBJ2-5
v_gene: TRBV11-3
CDR3aa: CASSPYGGAQETQYF

d_gene: .
j_gene: TRBJ2-5
v_gene: TRBV27
CDR3aa: CASSHPGRQEETQYF

d_gene: .
j_gene: TRBJ1-1
v_gene: TRBV5-6
CDR3aa: CASTRKGWTEAFF

d_gene: .
j_gene: TRBJ1-5
v_gene: TRBV12-3/TRBV12-4
CDR3aa: CASRRGDQPQHF

d_gene: .
j_gene: TRBJ2-7
v_gene: TRBV20-1
CDR3aa: CSARGRDSSYEQYF

d_gene: .
j_gene: TRBJ2-1
v_gene: TRBV12-5
CDR3aa: CASASSTGESYNEQFF

d_gene: .
j_gene: TRBJ2-2
v_gene: TRBV12-3/TRBV12-4
CDR3aa: CASLGGTGELFF

d_gene: .
j_gene: TRBJ1-5
v_gene: TRBV20-1
CDR3aa: CSAFGDINQPQHF

d_gene: .
j_gene: TRBJ1-4
v_gene: TRBV6-1
CDR3aa: CASSEAHGGGNEKLFF

d_gene: .
j_gene: TRBJ1-4
v_gene: TRBV30
CDR3aa: CAWSPGSYNEKLFF

d_gene: TRBD1
j_gene: TRBJ1-2
v_gene: TRBV24-1
CDR3aa: CATSANPTGDRHGYTF

d_gene: .
j_gene: TRBJ2-7
v_gene: TRBV6-1
CDR3aa: CASRGLGSYEQYF

d_gene: TRBD1
j_gene: TRBJ1-1
v_gene: TRBV11-2
CDR3aa: CASSLRTGKDTEAFF

d_gene: .
j_gene: TRBJ1-2
v_gene: TRBV7-9
CDR3aa: CASSLEVKSDNGYTF

d_gene: .
j_gene: TRBJ1-1
v_gene: TRBV3-1
CDR3aa: CASTRGNTEAFF

d_gene: TRBD1
j_gene: TRBJ1-2
v_gene: TRBV5-1
CDR3aa: CASSLALTGGGYTF